This TCR beta chain is drawn from a study of T cells in Graves' hyperthyroidism and ophthalmopathy. RNA transcripts provided the source from which TCR beta CDR3 regions were amplified. A set of HTBI primers served as the primers for a first-round RT-PCR of the TCR CDR3. From the multiplex PCR reads, TCRdb called clonotypes with MiXCR, one entry per CDR3 protein. The table has hundreds of thousands of distinct CDR3 sequences, 14% seen once. The length of the CDR3 is 12 residues. With 5 bases removed from V and 7 bases from J, the gap between germline ends came to 11 bases. Germline V CDR1 and CDR2: KGHSH, LQKENI. This clonotype was observed many times. Its specificity is unknown. A lack of ophthalmopathy progression within 18 months defined stable Graves' hyperthyroidism. Uncontrolled infections, other autoimmune diseases, pregnancy or lactation led to exclusion of patients. The diagnoses drew upon clinical symptoms, serum thyroxine and TRAb, thyroid ultrasound and orbital computed tomography.

General study results and limits: Most expanded thyroid clonotypes above 0.001 also appeared in blood.

Sequencing was carried out using blood. This sequence originates from a young woman with Graves' hyperthyroidism. The chain uses TRBV18 and TRBJ1-2; D not resolved. The CDR3, as DNA: TGTGCCAGCTCATCGGAGGGAGTTGGCTACACCTTC. Amino acids: CASSSEGVGYTF. The full variable domain, in which reference TRBV18 and TRBJ1-2 provide the parts outside the CDR3, is NAGVMQNPRHLVRRRGQEARLRCSPMKGHSHVYWYRQLPEEGLKFMVYLQKENIIDESGMPKERFSAEFPKEGPSILRIQQVVRGDSAAYFCASSSEGVGYTFGSGTRLTVV.